This T cell receptor (beta chain) appears in the sequencing data of a study of response to subunit inactivated influenza vaccine. TCRdb called the RT-PCR reads again in MiXCR, with one record for every CDR3 protein. The sample consists of some 570,000 distinct CDR3 sequences, roughly 10% of them appearing once. Trimming removed 4 bases from V and 3 bases from J, with 16 bases in between. The CDR3 length is 15 residues. Germline values: CDR1 MNHGY, CDR2 SVAAGI. This clonotype was seen more than once but under ten times. The same sample was also used in a study of T cells expressing NK-cell markers. That study adds: Making the TCR beta cDNA relied on 5'RACE template switching with UMIs. Over 5 donors carried dominant NKG2C+ clonotypes that made up about 1.0-7.0% of their CD8+ T cells. There remained a lack of clarity about HCMV specificity of expanded NKG2C+ T cell clones.

The chain combines TRBV6-9 with TRBJ2-7; no definite D call. This receptor was identified in a man aged 50 or older who received an inactivated influenza vaccine. This specimen was PBMCs from blood, taken on the day of vaccination. The CDR3 is CASSSKPLTDYEQYF. The CDR3 DNA reads as TGTGCCAGCAGTTCCAAACCCCTGACGGACTACGAGCAGTACTTC.